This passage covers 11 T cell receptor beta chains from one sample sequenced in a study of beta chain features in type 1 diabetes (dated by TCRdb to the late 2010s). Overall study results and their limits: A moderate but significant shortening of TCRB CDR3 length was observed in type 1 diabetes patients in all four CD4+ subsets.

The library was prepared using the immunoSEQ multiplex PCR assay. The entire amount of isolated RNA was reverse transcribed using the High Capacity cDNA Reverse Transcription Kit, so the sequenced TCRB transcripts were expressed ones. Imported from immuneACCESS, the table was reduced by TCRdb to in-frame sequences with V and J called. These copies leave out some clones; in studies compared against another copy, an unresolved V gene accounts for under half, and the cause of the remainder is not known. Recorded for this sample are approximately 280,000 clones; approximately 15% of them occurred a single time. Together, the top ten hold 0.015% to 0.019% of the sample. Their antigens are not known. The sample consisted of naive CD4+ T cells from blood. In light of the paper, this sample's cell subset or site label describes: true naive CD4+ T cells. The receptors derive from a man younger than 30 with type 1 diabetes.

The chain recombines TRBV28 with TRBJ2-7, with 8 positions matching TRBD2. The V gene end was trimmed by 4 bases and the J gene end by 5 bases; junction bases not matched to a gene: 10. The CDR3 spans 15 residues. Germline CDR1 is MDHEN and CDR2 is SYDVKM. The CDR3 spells CASSSYSGMSNEQYF. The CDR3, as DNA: TGTGCCAGCAGTTCCTATAGCGGGATGAGCAACGAGCAGTACTTC.

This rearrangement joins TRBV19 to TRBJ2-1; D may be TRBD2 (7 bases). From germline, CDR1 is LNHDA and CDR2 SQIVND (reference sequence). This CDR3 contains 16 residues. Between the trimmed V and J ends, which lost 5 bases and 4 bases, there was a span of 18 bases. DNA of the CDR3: TGTGCCAGTAGTCCCAGGGGAGGGTATACGTACAATGAGCAGTTCTTC. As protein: CASSPRGGYTYNEQFF.

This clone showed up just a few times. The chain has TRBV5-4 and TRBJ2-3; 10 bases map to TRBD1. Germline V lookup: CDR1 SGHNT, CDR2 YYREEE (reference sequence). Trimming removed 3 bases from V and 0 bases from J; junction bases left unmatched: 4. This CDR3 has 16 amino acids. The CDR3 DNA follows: TGTGCCAGCAGCTGGACAGGGGGAGAAAGCACAGATACGCAGTATTTT. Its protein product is CASSWTGGESTDTQYF.

The chain's CDR3 is CATSRLAGVQETQYF. The CDR3 DNA reads as TGTGCCACCAGCAGACTAGCGGGGGTCCAAGAGACCCAGTACTTC. The rearrangement links TRBV15 to TRBJ2-5, with 10 bases lining up with TRBD2. Germline V gene sequence: CDR1 LNHNV, CDR2 YYDKDF (reference sequence). This CDR3 is built from 15 residues. J gave up 1 base and V 2 bases, and 1 base lay outside the gene matches.

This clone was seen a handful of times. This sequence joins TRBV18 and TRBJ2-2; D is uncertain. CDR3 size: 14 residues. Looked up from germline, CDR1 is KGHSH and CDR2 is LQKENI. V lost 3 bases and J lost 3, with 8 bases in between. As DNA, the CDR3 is TGTGCCAGCTCACCGAACCGGGACACCGGGGAGCTGTTTTTT. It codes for CASSPNRDTGELFF.

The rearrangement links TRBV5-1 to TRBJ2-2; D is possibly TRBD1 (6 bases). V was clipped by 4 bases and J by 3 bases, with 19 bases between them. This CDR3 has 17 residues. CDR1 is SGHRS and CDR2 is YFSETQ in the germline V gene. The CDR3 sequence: CASSPFRVGADTGELFF. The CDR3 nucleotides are TGCGCCAGCAGCCCCTTTAGGGTGGGGGCGGACACCGGGGAGCTGTTTTTT.

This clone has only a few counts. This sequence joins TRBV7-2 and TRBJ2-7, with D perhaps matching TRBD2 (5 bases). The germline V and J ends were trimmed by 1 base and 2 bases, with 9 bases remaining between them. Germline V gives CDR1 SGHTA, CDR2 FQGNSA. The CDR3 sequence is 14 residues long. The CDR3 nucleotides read TGTGCCAGCAGCTTAGAGGGAGCGGCCTACGAGCAGTACTTC. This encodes CASSLEGAAYEQYF.

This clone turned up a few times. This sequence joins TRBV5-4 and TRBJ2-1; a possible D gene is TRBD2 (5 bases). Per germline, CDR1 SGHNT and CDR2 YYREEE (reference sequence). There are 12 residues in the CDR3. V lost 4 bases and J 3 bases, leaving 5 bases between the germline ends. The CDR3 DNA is TGTGCCAGCAGCCGGGACTACAATGAGCAGTTCTTC. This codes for CASSRDYNEQFF.

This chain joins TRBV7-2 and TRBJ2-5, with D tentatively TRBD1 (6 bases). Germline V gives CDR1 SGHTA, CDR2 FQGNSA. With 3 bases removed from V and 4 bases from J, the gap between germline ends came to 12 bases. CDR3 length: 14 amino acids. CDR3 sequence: CASSFEQGAETQYF. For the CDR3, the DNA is TGTGCCAGCAGCTTCGAACAGGGAGCAGAGACCCAGTACTTC.

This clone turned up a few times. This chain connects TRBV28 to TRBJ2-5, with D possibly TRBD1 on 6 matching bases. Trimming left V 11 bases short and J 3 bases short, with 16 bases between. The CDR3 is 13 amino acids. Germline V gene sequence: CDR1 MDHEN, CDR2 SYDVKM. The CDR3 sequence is CAGTTGREETQYF. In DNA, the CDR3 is TGTGCCGGTACGACAGGTCGGGAAGAGACCCAGTACTTC.

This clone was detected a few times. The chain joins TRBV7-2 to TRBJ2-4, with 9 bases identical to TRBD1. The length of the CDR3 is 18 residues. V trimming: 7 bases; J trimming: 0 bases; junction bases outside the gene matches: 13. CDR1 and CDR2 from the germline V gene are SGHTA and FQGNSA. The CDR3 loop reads CASTGQGLAGGAKNIQYF. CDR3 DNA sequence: TGTGCCAGCACAGGACAGGGGCTAGCCGGGGGAGCCAAAAACATTCAGTACTTC.